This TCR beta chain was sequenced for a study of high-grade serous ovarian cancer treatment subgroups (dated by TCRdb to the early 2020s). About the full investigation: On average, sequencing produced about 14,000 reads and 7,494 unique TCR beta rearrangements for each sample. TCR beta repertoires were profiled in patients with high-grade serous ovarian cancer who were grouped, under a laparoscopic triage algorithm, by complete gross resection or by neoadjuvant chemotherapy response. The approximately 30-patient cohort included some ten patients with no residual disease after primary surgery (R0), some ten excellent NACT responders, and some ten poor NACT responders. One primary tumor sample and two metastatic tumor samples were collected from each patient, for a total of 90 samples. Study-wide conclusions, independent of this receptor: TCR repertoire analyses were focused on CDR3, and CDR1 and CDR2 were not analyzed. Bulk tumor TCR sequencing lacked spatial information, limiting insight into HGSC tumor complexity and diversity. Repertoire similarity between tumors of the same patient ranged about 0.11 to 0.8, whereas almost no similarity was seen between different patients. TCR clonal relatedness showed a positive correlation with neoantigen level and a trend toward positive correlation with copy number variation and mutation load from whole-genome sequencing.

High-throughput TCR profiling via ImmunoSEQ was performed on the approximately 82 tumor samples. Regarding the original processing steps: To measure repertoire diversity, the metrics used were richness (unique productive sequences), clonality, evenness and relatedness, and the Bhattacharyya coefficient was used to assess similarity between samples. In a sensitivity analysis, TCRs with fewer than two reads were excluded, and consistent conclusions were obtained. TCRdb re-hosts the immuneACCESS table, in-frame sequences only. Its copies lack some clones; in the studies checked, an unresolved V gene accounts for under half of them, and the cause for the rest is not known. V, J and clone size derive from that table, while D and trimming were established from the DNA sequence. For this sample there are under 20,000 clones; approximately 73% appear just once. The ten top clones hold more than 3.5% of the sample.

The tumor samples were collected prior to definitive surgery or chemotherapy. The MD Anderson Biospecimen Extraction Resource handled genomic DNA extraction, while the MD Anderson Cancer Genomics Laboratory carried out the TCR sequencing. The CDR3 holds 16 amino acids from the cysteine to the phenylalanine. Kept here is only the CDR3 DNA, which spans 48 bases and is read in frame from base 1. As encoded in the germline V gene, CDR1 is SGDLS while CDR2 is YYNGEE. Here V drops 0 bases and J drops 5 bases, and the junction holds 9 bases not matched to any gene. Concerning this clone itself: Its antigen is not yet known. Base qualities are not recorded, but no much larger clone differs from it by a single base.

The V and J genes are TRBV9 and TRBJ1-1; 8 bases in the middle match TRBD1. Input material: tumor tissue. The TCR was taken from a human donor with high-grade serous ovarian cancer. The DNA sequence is TGTGCCAGCAGCGTAGGATGGGACAGGAGGCGGACTGAAGCTTTCTTT. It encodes CASSVGWDRRRTEAFF.